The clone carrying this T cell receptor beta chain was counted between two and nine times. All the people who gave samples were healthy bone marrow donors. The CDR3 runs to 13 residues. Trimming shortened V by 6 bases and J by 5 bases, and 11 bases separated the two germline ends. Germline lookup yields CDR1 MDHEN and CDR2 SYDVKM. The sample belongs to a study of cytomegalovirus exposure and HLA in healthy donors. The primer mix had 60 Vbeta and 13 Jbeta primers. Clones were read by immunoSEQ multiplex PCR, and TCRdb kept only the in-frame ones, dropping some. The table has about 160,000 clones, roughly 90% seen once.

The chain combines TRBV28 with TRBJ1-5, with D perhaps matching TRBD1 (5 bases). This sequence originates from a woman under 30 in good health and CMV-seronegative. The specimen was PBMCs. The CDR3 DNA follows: TGTGCCAGCAGCCCCGACAGATATCAGCCCCAGCATTTT. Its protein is CASSPDRYQPQHF. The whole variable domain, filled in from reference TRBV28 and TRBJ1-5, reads DVKVTQSSRYLVKRTGEKVFLECVQDMDHENMFWYRQDPGLGLRLIYFSYDVKMKEKGDIPEGYSVSREKKERFSLILESASTNQTSMYLCASSPDRYQPQHFGDGTRLSIL.